These 23 T cell receptor beta chains were sequenced from one sample in a study of CD8 T cells in Susac syndrome. cDNA came from roughly 0.5 to 1 ug RNA primed by random hexamers. TCRdb re-derived calls from the immunoSEQ multiplex PCR reads in MiXCR, one entry per CDR3 protein. The sample has just over 80,000 distinct CDR3 sequences; around 94% are singletons. The sequenced sample was CD8+ T cells from PBMCs. The receptors shown here come from a human donor in good health.

In DNA, the CDR3 is TGCGCCAGCAGCTTGTGGACAGGCAACTACGAGCAGTACGTC. Protein: CASSLWTGNYEQYV. V usage is TRBV5-1 and J usage is TRBJ2-7; TRBD1 matches at 7 bases. The germline gives CDR1 SGHRS, CDR2 YFSETQ. There are 14 residues in the CDR3. The V segment lost 1 base and the J segment 3 bases; nucleotides outside the gene matches: 4.

The chain joins TRBV20-1 to TRBJ2-1, with a tentative D call TRBD2 (6 bases). With 3 bases removed from V and 5 bases from J, the gap between germline ends came to 17 bases. The germline CDR1 and CDR2 sequences are DFQATT and SNEGSKA (reference sequence). CDR3 length: 15 amino acids. In DNA, the CDR3 is TGCAGTGCTAGTTCGCGGGACGGGGAGGACAATGAGCAGTTCTTC. Translation gives CSASSRDGEDNEQFF.

The V and J genes are TRBV9 and TRBJ2-7; either TRBD1 or TRBD2 may fit D (5 bases each). CDR1 and CDR2 from the germline V gene are SGDLS and YYNGEE. CDR3 size: 15 residues. The V end was cut by 3 bases, the J end by 2 bases, with 15 bases between. In nucleotides, the CDR3 is TGTGCCAGCAGCGAGCAGGGCGGGTTGGCCTACGAGCAGTACTTC. Its translation: CASSEQGGLAYEQYF.

The chain has TRBV25-1 and TRBJ1-3; 8 nucleotides match TRBD1. The J segment lost 1 base and the V segment lost 8 bases, leaving 4 bases of the junction unmatched. CDR3 size: 14 residues. Germline V gene sequence: CDR1 MGHDK, CDR2 SYGVNS. The chain's CDR3 is CASGTGGSGNTIYF. The CDR3 bases are TGTGCCAGCGGGACAGGAGGGTCTGGAAACACCATATATTTT.

The chain has TRBV4-1 and TRBJ2-3; TRBD1 might be the D (5 bases). V dropped 6 bases and J dropped 0 bases, with 7 bases sitting between them. Germline V lookup: CDR1 MGHRA, CDR2 YSYEKL. This CDR3 has 13 amino acids. CDR3 region: CASRGASTDTQYF. In DNA form, the CDR3 reads TGCGCCAGCAGAGGGGCTAGCACAGATACGCAGTATTTT.

The chain employs TRBV25-1 and TRBJ2-5, with D possibly being TRBD2 (6 bases). The V gene lost 6 bases and the J gene lost 4 bases, with 6 bases spanning the gap. The germline CDR1 and CDR2 sequences are MGHDK and SYGVNS. The length of the CDR3 is 11 residues. CDR3 nucleotide sequence: TGTGCCAGCAGGGAGGGAGAGACCCAGTACTTC. Protein: CASREGETQYF.

A single count supports this clonotype. The chain joins TRBV9 to TRBJ1-1, with a weak D call TRBD1 (5 bases). This CDR3 contains 14 residues. V shed 3 bases and J shed 7 bases, with 16 bases lying between them. CDR1 is SGDLS, CDR2 YYNGEE, per germline. The CDR3 DNA sequence: TGTGCCAGCAGCGGGGCGGTGGGGAGGGGTGAAGCTTTCTTT. Amino acids: CASSGAVGRGEAFF.

The chain uses TRBV7-2 and TRBJ2-5, with D possibly TRBD2 on 6 matching bases. CDR3 length: 13 amino acids. V was trimmed by 2 bases and J by 6 bases, leaving 10 bases between them. In germline, CDR1 is SGHTA, CDR2 FQGNSA. CDR3 bases: TGTGCCAGCAGCTTAAATCTAGCGAAGACCCAGTACTTC. It is translated as CASSLNLAKTQYF. Drawing the rest from reference TRBV7-2 and TRBJ2-5, the complete variable domain is GAGVSQSPSNKVTEKGKDVELRCDPISGHTALYWYRQSLGQGLEFLIYFQGNSAPDKSGLPSDRFSAERTGGSVSTLTIQRTQQEDSAVYLCASSLNLAKTQYFGPGTRLLVL.

The V call is TRBV5-8, the J call TRBJ1-2, with 7 positions matching TRBD1. This CDR3 has 16 residues. The V gene's germline CDR1 is SGHTS and CDR2 YDEGEE. J lost 3 bases, V lost 6 bases, and 14 bases had no gene match. CDR3 sequence: CASTPSQTGTYYGYTF. CDR3 DNA sequence: TGTGCCAGCACCCCTTCTCAGACAGGGACCTACTATGGCTACACCTTC.

The V gene is TRBV7-9, the J gene TRBJ2-7; D possibly corresponds to TRBD1 (6 bases). This CDR3 spans 14 amino acids. V lost 5 bases to trimming and J lost 4 bases, with 15 bases between them. Germline V gene lookup returns CDR1 SEHNR and CDR2 FQNEAQ (reference sequence). Written as DNA, the CDR3 is TGTGCCAGCAGCCCGACGGCCAGGGGATACGAGCAGTACTTC. Translated: CASSPTARGYEQYF. Supplemented by reference TRBV7-9 and TRBJ2-7, the full variable domain reads DTGVSQNPRHKITKRGQNVTFRCDPISEHNRLYWYRQTLGQGPEFLTYFQNEAQLEKSRLLSDRFSAERPKGSFSTLEIQRTEQGDSAMYLCASSPTARGYEQYFGPGTRLTVT.

V and J are TRBV20-1 and TRBJ1-5; D gene ambiguous. Germline V gives CDR1 DFQATT, CDR2 SNEGSKA (reference sequence). Deletions cut 5 bases from V and 0 bases from J, with 11 bases between. The CDR3 is made up of 14 amino acids. Here the CDR3 DNA reads TGCAGTGCTGATCGAGTGGGTAGCAATCAGCCCCAGCATTTT. Amino acids: CSADRVGSNQPQHF.

The chain joins TRBV7-9 to TRBJ2-1; D might be TRBD1 or TRBD2, each matching 5 bases. V lost 3 bases and J 1 base, leaving 7 bases between the germline ends. The CDR3 is 14 amino acids. Germline-derived CDR1 and CDR2 are SEHNR and FQNEAQ (reference sequence). CDR3 DNA sequence: TGTGCCAGCAGCTTTGGGACGTCCTACAATGAGCAGTTCTTC. Amino acids: CASSFGTSYNEQFF.

This clonotype was seen only once. At one end, the junction sequence differs from germline, possibly due to a read error. This rearrangement joins TRBV7-7 to TRBJ2-2; D gene uncertain. In germline, CDR1 is SSHAT, CDR2 FNYEAQ (reference sequence). CDR3 length: 15 residues. CDR3 region: CASSPTDHHSGELFF. In nucleotides, the CDR3 is TGTGCTAGCAGCCCTACCGACCACCACTCAGGGGAGCTGTTTTTT.

The rearrangement joins TRBV14 to TRBJ2-1; D uncertain. V was clipped by 4 bases and J by 2 bases, with 12 bases between them. Per germline, CDR1 SGHDN and CDR2 FVKESK. This CDR3 has 15 amino acids. In DNA form, the CDR3 reads TGTGCCAGCAGCCCGTTCAGGACGGCCTACAATGAGCAGTTCTTC. Residues: CASSPFRTAYNEQFF.

The rearrangement uses TRBV7-6 and TRBJ2-7; 8 bases agree with TRBD1. Germline V CDR1 and CDR2: SGHVS, FNYEAQ. The CDR3 runs 13 residues. Losses at the gene ends were 5 bases for V and 5 bases for J; bases not matched to a gene: 5. CDR3: CASSAGGGNEQYF. CDR3 DNA sequence: TGTGCCAGCAGCGCAGGGGGCGGGAACGAGCAGTACTTC.

The gene calls are TRBV24-1 and TRBJ2-3; D is uncertain. The CDR3 extends over 14 amino acids. Trimming took 1 base from V and 2 from J, leaving 6 bases between them. CDR1 is KGHDR and CDR2 is SFDVKD in the germline V gene. The CDR3 protein is CATSDFPVTDTQYF. DNA of the CDR3: TGTGCCACCAGTGATTTTCCAGTCACAGATACGCAGTATTTT.

The chain has TRBV6-6 and TRBJ2-3, with 8 bases that match TRBD2. Unmatched junction bases numbered 7, after V lost 6 bases and J lost 2 bases. Per the germline V gene, CDR1 is MNHNY and CDR2 is SVGAGI (reference sequence). CDR3 length equals 15 residues. The CDR3 here is CASSLMRGVTDTQYF. DNA for the CDR3: TGTGCCAGCAGCCTAATGCGGGGGGTCACAGATACGCAGTATTTT.

J is TRBJ2-1 and V is TRBV20-1; D unclear. Germline V gene data show CDR1 as DFQATT and CDR2 as SNEGSKA (reference sequence). Trimming shortened V by 6 bases and J by 4 bases, and 19 bases separated the two germline ends. The CDR3 consists of 15 residues. DNA for the CDR3: TGCAGTGCGATGAAGGGAACAGTTTCGTACAATGAGCAGTTCTTC. Translation: CSAMKGTVSYNEQFF.

The J gene is TRBJ2-7, the V gene TRBV27; TRBD2 matches 10 bases. CDR3 length: 16 amino acids. CDR1 is MNHEY and CDR2 is SMNVEV in the germline V gene (reference sequence). V trimming: 6 bases; J trimming: 2 bases; junction bases outside the gene matches: 10. Here the CDR3 DNA reads TGTGCCAGCAGAAGACCTAGCGGGAGAGTTGCCTACGAGCAGTACGTC. Encoded protein: CASRRPSGRVAYEQYV.

The chain links TRBV9 to TRBJ2-7; no clear D. The CDR3 runs 14 residues. V gave up 3 bases and J gave up 2 bases, with 12 bases separating them. Germline V gene data show CDR1 as SGDLS and CDR2 as YYNGEE. CDR3 bases: TGTGCCAGCAGCGCGGCGGATAGGCCCTACGAGCAGTACTTC. This gives the protein CASSAADRPYEQYF.

V gene TRBV29-1 combines with J gene TRBJ2-3; 8 bases map to TRBD2. From germline, CDR1 is SQVTM and CDR2 ANQGSEA. The CDR3 runs 14 residues. V lost 3 bases to trimming and J lost 6 bases; unmatched junction nucleotides: 8. CDR3 coding DNA: TGCAGCGTTGATGGCGGGGGGCGCGGGGATACGCAGTATTTT. Amino acid sequence: CSVDGGGRGDTQYF.

V usage is TRBV30 and J usage is TRBJ2-7; D may be TRBD2 (5 bases). The V and J ends lost 2 bases and 3 bases respectively, with 8 bases between them. The length of the CDR3 is 12 residues. The germline gives CDR1 GTSNPN, CDR2 SVGIG (reference sequence). CDR3 nucleotides: TGTGCCTGGAGTCCGGACTTCTACGAGCAGTACGTC. Protein sequence: CAWSPDFYEQYV.

The V and J genes are TRBV27 and TRBJ2-1, with 8 positions matching TRBD1. The CDR3 contains 14 residues. Trimming at V came to 4 bases and at J to 4 bases, leaving 3 bases not matched to a gene. Germline V gene data show CDR1 as MNHEY and CDR2 as SMNVEV (reference sequence). This CDR3 is CASSSGQGYNEQFF. CDR3 DNA: TGTGCCAGCAGTTCTGGACAGGGATACAATGAGCAGTTCTTC.